This T cell receptor beta chain was captured by sequencing in a study of OX40 agonist ivuxolimab in advanced cancers. Across the whole study: Intravenous ivuxolimab at 0.01 to 10 mg/kg was given to patients every 2 weeks.

A word on this clone: Its antigen remains unidentified.

The data were produced by immunoSEQ multiplex PCR, yet TCRdb's version contains in-frame clones alone and is incomplete. The sample shows tens of thousands of clones, about four fifths of them seen only once. This CDR3 spans 15 amino acids. Losses at the gene ends were 1 base for V and 7 bases for J; bases not matched to a gene: 4. The germline V gene encodes CDR1 SNHLY and CDR2 FYNNEI. Study findings and constraints: At doses 0.1 to 3.0 mg/kg, CD4+ and CD8+ clones expanded.

The sequenced sample was CD4+ or CD8+ T cells sorted from blood, obtained in a trial of the OX40 agonist ivuxolimab. This sequence originates from an adult with an advanced solid tumor such as melanoma, head and neck, liver or kidney cancer. This chain uses TRBV2 with TRBJ2-2; 9 positions agree with TRBD1. CDR3 region: CASSEEQGAVGELFF. DNA of the CDR3: TGTGCCAGCAGTGAAGAACAGGGGGCTGTCGGGGAGCTGTTTTTT. Together with reference TRBV2 and TRBJ2-2, the CDR3 gives the full variable domain: EPEVTQTPSHQVTQMGQEVILRCVPISNHLYFYWYRQILGQKVEFLVSFYNNEISEKSEIFDDQFSVERPDGSNFTLKIRSTKLEDSAMYFCASSEEQGAVGELFFGEGSRLTVL.